This T cell receptor (beta chain) was sequenced for a study of CD8+ T cells in alopecia areata. Findings and limits, study-wide: Numerous expanded lesional clones remained in scalp and blood during tofacitinib.

About this clone: No antigen is known for it.

Germline V gene sequence: CDR1 LNHNV, CDR2 YYDKDF (reference sequence). The CDR3 spans 17 residues. V was clipped by 5 bases and J by 5 bases; unmatched bases: 12. Treatment here: oral pan-JAK inhibitor, 5-10 mg twice daily. Investigators isolated RNA and reverse transcribed it into cDNA to act as the sequencing template. Method: immunoSEQ multiplex PCR; TCRdb's copy keeps in-frame clones and lacks some. Counted here are 150,000 to 200,000 clones, approximately 53% occurring once; the ten biggest clones make up under 14%. The sequence was obtained from a human donor with alopecia areata. The V and J genes are TRBV15 and TRBJ2-4; 10 nucleotides match TRBD1. The material sequenced was CD8+ T cells sorted from blood, taken at week 24, from a patient treated with tofacitinib. CDR3 sequence reads: CATSFPGDRGFENIQYF. CDR3 DNA: TGTGCCACCAGCTTCCCCGGGGACAGGGGCTTCGAAAACATTCAGTACTTC. The full variable domain, completed using reference TRBV15 and TRBJ2-4, is DAMVIQNPRYQVTQFGKPVTLSCSQTLNHNVMYWYQQKSSQAPKLLFHYYDKDFNNEADTPDNFQSRRPNTSFCFLDIRSPGLGDTAMYLCATSFPGDRGFENIQYFGAGTRLSVL.